This T cell receptor beta chain was profiled in a study of cytomegalovirus exposure and HLA in healthy donors. This PCR relied on a set of 60 Vbeta primers and 13 Jbeta primers. Profiled with immunoSEQ multiplex PCR; TCRdb holds only in-frame clones, not every one. Of 100,000 to 150,000 clones in the sample, 74% were seen once. This clone came up once. The sample taken for sequencing was PBMCs. The TCR was taken from a woman between 50 and 59 years old in good health and CMV-seropositive.

The CDR3 sequence is CASRDRPEGNTEAFF. The CDR3 DNA is TGTGCCAGCAGGGACAGGCCCGAGGGGAACACTGAAGCTTTCTTT. The gene calls are TRBV27 and TRBJ1-1; 7 bases map to TRBD1. V gave up 6 bases and J gave up 1 base; unmatched junction bases: 8. Per the germline V gene, CDR1 is MNHEY and CDR2 is SMNVEV (reference sequence). This CDR3 spans 15 amino acids.